These 15 T cell receptor beta chains were sequenced from one sample in a study of CD8 T cells in ankylosing spondylitis. TCRdb analysed the 5' RACE reads with MiXCR anew, one entry per CDR3 protein. The table lists around 150,000 distinct CDR3 sequences, about 6.7% of them singletons. The sequenced sample consisted of blood, either unsorted or a sorted T cell fraction (not recorded which). The receptors were gathered from a female donor with ankylosing spondylitis or in good health (not recorded which).

This clonotype was seen many times. The genes are TRBV10-3 and TRBJ1-2; no clear D. This CDR3 has 12 residues. Germline CDR1 ENHRY, CDR2 SYGVKD. The V end lost 7 bases, the J end lost 6 bases, and 12 bases lay between the germline ends. The CDR3, as DNA: TGTGCCATCAATGGTGCCCGGGATGGCTACACCTTC. Encoded protein: CAINGARDGYTF.

The CDR3 loop reads CASSHRASYEQYF. The CDR3 DNA is TGTGCCAGCAGCCACAGGGCCTCCTACGAGCAGTACTTC. The chain couples TRBV12-3 or TRBV12-4 to TRBJ2-7, with D perhaps matching TRBD1 (6 bases). Trimming shortened V by 6 bases and J by 0 bases, and 9 bases separated the two germline ends. CDR3 length: 13 amino acids.

At least ten counts were recorded for this clonotype. V is TRBV10-3 and J is TRBJ1-3, with 7 positions matching TRBD1. From germline, CDR1 is ENHRY and CDR2 SYGVKD. V was clipped by 9 bases and J by 2 bases; unmatched bases: 4. The CDR3 extends over 13 amino acids. CDR3 bases: TGTGCCATTACAGGGGATCCTGGAAACACCATATATTTT. The encoded protein is CAITGDPGNTIYF.

V and J are TRBV6-1 and TRBJ1-5; 9 bases are a match to TRBD1. In germline, CDR1 is MNHNS, CDR2 SASEGT. The CDR3 is made up of 14 amino acids. Trimming at V came to 6 bases and at J to 3 bases, leaving 3 bases not matched to a gene. CDR3 DNA sequence: TGTGCCAGCAGGAACAGGGGGCCCAATCAGCCCCAGCATTTT. Protein sequence: CASRNRGPNQPQHF.

This clonotype appeared many times. The genes are TRBV29-1 and TRBJ1-4; maybe TRBD1 (6 bases). V shed 4 bases and J shed 8 bases, with 11 bases lying between them. Germline V gives CDR1 SQVTM, CDR2 ANQGSEA. The CDR3 is 12 residues long. The DNA for the CDR3 is TGCAGCGTTGGACAGGAGGGCGAAAAACTGTTTTTT. It specifies CSVGQEGEKLFF. The full variable domain, rest sourced from reference TRBV29-1 and TRBJ1-4, is SAVISQKPSRDICQRGTSLTIQCQVDSQVTMMFWYRQQPGQSLTLIATANQGSEATYESGFVIDKFPISRPNLTFSTLTVSNMSPEDSSIYLCSVGQEGEKLFFGSGTQLSVL.

Note on this clonotype: At one boundary the junction diverges from the germline segment, which might be a read error. This chain joins TRBV28 and TRBJ1-5; the match to TRBD1 covers 7 bases. Germline V CDR1 and CDR2: MDHEN, SYDVKM. The CDR3 runs 16 residues. For the CDR3, the DNA is TGTGCCAGAAGTTCCAGGACAGGCGGTAGCAATCAGCCCCAGCATTTT. This sequence encodes CARSSRTGGSNQPQHF.

This clonotype has just a few counts. The CDR3 sequence: CAWSVQSYEQYF. The CDR3 region has the DNA TGTGCCTGGAGTGTACAATCCTACGAGCAGTACTTC. The gene calls are TRBV30 and TRBJ2-7; D ambiguous. The V gene lost 0 bases and the J gene lost 1 base, with 4 bases spanning the gap. The CDR3 is 12 residues long. CDR1 is GTSNPN, CDR2 SVGIG, per germline (reference sequence).

This clonotype came up many times. The chain has TRBV20-1 and TRBJ2-5; D not certain. The germline V and J ends were trimmed by 2 bases and 5 bases, with 9 bases remaining between them. The CDR3 spans 12 residues. The germline V gene has CDR1 DFQATT and CDR2 SNEGSKA (reference sequence). DNA for the CDR3: TGCAGTGCTAGATGGGGTGGGGAGACCCAGTACTTC. Its translation is CSARWGGETQYF.

This clonotype showed up many times. The V call is TRBV3-1, the J call TRBJ1-1; the D is unclear. The CDR3 has 13 residues. Germline-derived CDR1 and CDR2 are LGHDT and YNNKEL (reference sequence). V was clipped by 4 bases and J by 11 bases, with 17 bases between them. Written as DNA, the CDR3 is TGTGCCAGCAGCCCCGACGTCGGGAGTGGGGCTTTCTTT. Translation gives CASSPDVGSGAFF.

This clonotype was recorded many times. The DNA of the CDR3 is TGTGCCAGCAGCGACCAGTCTCCCCTCGATACGCAGTATTTT. Translated, it gives CASSDQSPLDTQYF. The chain carries TRBV9 and TRBJ2-3; D remains unclear. This CDR3 spans 14 amino acids. Germline CDR1 reads SGDLS; CDR2 reads YYNGEE. The V and J ends lost 3 bases and 6 bases respectively, with 14 bases between them.

In its sample, this clonotype was seen many times. The V and J genes are TRBV6-1 and TRBJ2-3; 9 bases line up with TRBD1. After removal of 8 bases from V and 4 bases from J, the junction contained 10 bases not matched to a gene. Germline assignment: CDR1 MNHNS and CDR2 SASEGT. This CDR3 spans 15 amino acids. The CDR3 here is CASRGGQGSSDTQYF. The CDR3 DNA follows: TGTGCCAGCCGCGGGGGACAGGGTTCGTCAGATACGCAGTATTTT.

This clonotype was seen ten or more times. The V and J genes are TRBV5-1 and TRBJ2-3; 8 bases fit TRBD2. The V and J ends lost 2 bases and 7 bases, in that order; junction bases with no gene match: 12. This CDR3 comprises 16 residues. In germline, CDR1 is SGHRS, CDR2 YFSETQ. CDR3 in amino acids: CASSFGGSGGTYTQYF. CDR3 nucleotide sequence: TGCGCCAGCAGCTTTGGAGGCAGCGGGGGAACGTATACGCAGTATTTT.

This clonotype has ten or more counts. V and J are TRBV20-1 and TRBJ2-1; D might be TRBD2 (6 bases). This CDR3 has 12 residues. Trimming stripped 1 base from V and 10 bases from J, with 11 bases between. Looked up from germline, CDR1 is DFQATT and CDR2 is SNEGSKA (reference sequence). This CDR3 is CSARGEVWEQFF. The CDR3 DNA is TGCAGTGCTAGAGGGGAGGTTTGGGAGCAGTTCTTC.

This clonotype showed up many times. The chain links TRBV28 to TRBJ2-1; D is perhaps TRBD1 (6 bases). The germline V gene encodes CDR1 MDHEN and CDR2 SYDVKM. The CDR3 is 16 residues long. V dropped 6 bases and J dropped 6 bases, with 21 bases sitting between them. Written as DNA, the CDR3 is TGTGCCAGCAGCCCGGACAGCCGGCCTCTCCTCAATGAGCAGTTCTTC. Protein product: CASSPDSRPLLNEQFF.

This clonotype showed up many times. The chain uses TRBV7-8 and TRBJ1-5; 8 bases align to TRBD1. Germline CDR1 and CDR2: SGHVS and FQNEAQ. This CDR3 spans 16 amino acids. The V gene end was trimmed by 1 base and the J gene end by 7 bases; junction bases not matched to a gene: 9. Here the CDR3 reads CASSLGRQGAKQPQHF. The CDR3 coding sequence is TGTGCCAGCAGCTTAGGGCGGCAGGGGGCCAAGCAGCCCCAGCATTTT.